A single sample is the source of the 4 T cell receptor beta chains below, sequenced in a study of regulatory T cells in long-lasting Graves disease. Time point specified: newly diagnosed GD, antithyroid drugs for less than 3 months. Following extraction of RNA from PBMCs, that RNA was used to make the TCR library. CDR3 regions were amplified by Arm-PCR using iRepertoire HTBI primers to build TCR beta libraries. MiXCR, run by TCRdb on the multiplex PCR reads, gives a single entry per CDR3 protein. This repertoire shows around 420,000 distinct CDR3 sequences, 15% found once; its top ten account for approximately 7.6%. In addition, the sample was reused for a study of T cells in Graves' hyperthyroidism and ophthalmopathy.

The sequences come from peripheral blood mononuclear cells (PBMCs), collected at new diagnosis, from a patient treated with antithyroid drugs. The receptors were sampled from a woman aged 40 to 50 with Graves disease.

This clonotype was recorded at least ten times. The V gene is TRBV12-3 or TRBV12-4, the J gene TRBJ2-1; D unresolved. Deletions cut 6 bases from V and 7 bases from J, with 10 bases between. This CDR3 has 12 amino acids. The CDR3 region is CASSPFVNEQFF. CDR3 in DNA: TGTGCCAGCAGCCCCTTTGTTAATGAGCAGTTCTTC.

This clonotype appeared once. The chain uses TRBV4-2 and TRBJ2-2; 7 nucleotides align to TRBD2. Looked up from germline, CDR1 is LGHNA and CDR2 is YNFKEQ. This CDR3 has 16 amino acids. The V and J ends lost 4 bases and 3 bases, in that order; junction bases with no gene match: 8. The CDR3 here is CASSPIGGSHTGELFF. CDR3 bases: TGTGCCAGCAGCCCTATCGGGGGGAGTCACACCGGGGAGCTGTTTTTT.

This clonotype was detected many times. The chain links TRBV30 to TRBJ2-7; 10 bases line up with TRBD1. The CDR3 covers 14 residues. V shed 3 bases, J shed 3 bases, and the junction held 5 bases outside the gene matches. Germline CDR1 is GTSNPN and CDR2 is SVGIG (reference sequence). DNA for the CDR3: TGTGCCTGGAGCCGGGGACAGGGGATCTACGAGCAGTACTTC. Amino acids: CAWSRGQGIYEQYF.

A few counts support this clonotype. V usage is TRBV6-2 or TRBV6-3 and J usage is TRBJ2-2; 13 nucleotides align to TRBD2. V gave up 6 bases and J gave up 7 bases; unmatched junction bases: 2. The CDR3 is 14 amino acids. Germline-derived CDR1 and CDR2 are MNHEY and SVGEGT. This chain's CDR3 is CASSGLAGDGELFF. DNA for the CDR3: TGTGCCAGCAGCGGACTAGCGGGAGACGGGGAGCTGTTTTTT.